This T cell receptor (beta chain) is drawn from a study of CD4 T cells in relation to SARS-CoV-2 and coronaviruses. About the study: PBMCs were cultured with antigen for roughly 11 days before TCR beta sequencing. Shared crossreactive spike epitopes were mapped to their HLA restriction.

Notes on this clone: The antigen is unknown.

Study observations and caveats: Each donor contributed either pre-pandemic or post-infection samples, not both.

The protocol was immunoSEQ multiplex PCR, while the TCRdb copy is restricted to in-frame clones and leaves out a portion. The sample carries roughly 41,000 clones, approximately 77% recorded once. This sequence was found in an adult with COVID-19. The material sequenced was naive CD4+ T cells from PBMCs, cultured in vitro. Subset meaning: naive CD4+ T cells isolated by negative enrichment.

CDR3 coding DNA: TGTGCCAGCAGCGGGGGTTTTAGCGGGGGAAATGAGCAGTTCTTC. Translating gives CASSGGFSGGNEQFF. This sequence joins TRBV11-2 and TRBJ2-1, with TRBD2 matching over 9 bases. The V gene's germline CDR1 is SGHAT and CDR2 FQNNGV. The CDR3 spans 15 residues. V shed 5 bases and J 7 bases; nucleotides not matched to a gene: 9.